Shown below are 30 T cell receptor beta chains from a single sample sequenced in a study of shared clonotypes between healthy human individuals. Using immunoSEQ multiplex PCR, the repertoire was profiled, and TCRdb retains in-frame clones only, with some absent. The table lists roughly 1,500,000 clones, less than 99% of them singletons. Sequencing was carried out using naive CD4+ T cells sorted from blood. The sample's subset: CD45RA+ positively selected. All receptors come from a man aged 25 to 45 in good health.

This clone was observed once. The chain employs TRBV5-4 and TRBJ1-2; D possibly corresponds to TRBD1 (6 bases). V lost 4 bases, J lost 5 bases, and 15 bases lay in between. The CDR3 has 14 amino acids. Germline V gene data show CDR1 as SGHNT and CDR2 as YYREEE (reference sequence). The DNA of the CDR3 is TGTGCCAGCAGCCTATCGGGGGGGCCATATGGCTACACCTTC. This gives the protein CASSLSGGPYGYTF.

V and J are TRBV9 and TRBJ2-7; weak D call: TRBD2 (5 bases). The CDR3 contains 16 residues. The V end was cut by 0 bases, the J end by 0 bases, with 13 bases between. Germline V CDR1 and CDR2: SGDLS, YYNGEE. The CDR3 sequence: CASSVVAPNNSYEQYF. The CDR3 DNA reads TGTGCCAGCAGCGTAGTAGCGCCAAACAACTCCTACGAGCAGTACTTC.

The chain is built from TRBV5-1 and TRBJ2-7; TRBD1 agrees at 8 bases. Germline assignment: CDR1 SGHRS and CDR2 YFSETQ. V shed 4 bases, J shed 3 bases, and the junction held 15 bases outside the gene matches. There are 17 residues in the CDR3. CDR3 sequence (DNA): TGCGCCAGCAGCCCCGGGGGCCGGACAGGGCCCTACTACGAGCAGTACTTC. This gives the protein CASSPGGRTGPYYEQYF.

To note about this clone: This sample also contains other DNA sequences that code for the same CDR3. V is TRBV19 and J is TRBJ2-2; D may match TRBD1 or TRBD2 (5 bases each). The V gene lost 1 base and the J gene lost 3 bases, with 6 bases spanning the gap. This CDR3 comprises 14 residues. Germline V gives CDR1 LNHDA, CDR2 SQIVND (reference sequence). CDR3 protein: CASSIVGDTGELFF. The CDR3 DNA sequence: TGTGCCAGTAGTATAGTGGGGGACACCGGGGAGCTGTTTTTT.

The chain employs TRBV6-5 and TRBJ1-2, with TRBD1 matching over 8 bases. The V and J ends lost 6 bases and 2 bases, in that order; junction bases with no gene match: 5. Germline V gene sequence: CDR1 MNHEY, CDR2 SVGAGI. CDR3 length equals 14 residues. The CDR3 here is CASRSRGRNYGYTF. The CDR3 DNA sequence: TGTGCCAGCAGATCCAGGGGGCGCAACTATGGCTACACCTTC.

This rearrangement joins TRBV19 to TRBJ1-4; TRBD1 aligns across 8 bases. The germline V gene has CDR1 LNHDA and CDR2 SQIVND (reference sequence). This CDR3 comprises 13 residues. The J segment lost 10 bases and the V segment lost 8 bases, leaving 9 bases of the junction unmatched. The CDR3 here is CASRSGQGGKLFF. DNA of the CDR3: TGTGCCAGTCGCTCCGGACAGGGTGGAAAACTGTTTTTT.

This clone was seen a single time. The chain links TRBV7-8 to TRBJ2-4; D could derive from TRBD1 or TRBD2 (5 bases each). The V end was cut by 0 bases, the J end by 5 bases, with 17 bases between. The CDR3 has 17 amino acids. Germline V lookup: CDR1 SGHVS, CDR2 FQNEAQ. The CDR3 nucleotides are TGTGCCAGCAGCTTAGCGAGGAAGCCTTTGGGGGAAAACATTCAGTACTTC. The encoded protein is CASSLARKPLGENIQYF.

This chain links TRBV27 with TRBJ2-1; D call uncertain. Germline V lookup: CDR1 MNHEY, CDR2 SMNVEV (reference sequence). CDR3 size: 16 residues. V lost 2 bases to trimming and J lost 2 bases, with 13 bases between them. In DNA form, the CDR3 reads TGTGCCAGCAGTTTAGGGCGCCCGATCGCCTACAATGAGCAGTTCTTC. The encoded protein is CASSLGRPIAYNEQFF.

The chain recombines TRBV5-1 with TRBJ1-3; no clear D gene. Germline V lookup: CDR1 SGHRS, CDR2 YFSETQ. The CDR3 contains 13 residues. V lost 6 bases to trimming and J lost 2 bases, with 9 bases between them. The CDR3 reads CASKFSTGNTIYF. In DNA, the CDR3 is TGCGCCAGCAAATTTAGCACTGGAAACACCATATATTTT. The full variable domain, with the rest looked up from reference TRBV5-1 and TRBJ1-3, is KAGVTQTPRYLIKTRGQQVTLSCSPISGHRSVSWYQQTPGQGLQFLFEYFSETQRNKGNFPGRFSGRQFSNSRSEMNVSTLELGDSALYLCASKFSTGNTIYFGEGSWLTVV.

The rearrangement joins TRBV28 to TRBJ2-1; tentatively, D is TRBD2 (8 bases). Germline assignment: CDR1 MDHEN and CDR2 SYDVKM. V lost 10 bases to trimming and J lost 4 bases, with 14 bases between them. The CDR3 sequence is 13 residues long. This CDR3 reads CATREGAYNEQFF. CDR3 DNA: TGTGCCACACGGGAGGGGGCGTACAATGAGCAGTTCTTC.

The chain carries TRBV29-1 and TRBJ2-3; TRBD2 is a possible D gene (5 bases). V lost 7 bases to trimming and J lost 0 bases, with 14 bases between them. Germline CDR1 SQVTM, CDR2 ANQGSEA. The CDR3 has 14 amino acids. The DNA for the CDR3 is TGCAGCGGATGGGTAGCGCCGAGCACAGATACGCAGTATTTT. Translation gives CSGWVAPSTDTQYF.

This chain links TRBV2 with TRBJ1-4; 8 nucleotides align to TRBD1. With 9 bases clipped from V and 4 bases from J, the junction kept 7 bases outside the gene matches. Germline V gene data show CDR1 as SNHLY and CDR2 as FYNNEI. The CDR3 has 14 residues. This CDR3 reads CARNVDRDNEKLFF. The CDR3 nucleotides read TGTGCCAGAAATGTGGACAGGGATAATGAAAAACTGTTTTTT.

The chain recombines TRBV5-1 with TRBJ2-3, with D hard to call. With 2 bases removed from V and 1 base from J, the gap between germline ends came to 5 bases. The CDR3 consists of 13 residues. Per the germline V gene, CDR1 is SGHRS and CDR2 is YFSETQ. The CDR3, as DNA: TGCGCCAGCAGCTTTAAGGGCACAGATACGCAGTATTTT. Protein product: CASSFKGTDTQYF.

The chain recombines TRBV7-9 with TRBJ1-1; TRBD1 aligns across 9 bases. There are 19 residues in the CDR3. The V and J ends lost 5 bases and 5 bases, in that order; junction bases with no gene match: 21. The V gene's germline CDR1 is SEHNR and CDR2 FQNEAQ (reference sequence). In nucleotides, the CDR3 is TGTGCCAGCAGCAAATCAATGAACCGGGACAGGGAAGACATGACTGAAGCTTTCTTT. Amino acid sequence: CASSKSMNRDREDMTEAFF.

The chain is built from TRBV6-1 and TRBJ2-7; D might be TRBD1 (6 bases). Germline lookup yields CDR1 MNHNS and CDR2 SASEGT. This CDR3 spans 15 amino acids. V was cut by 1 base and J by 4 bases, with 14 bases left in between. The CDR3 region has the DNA TGTGCCAGCAGTGAAGAGGGAGACAGGTGGTACGAGCAGTACTTC. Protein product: CASSEEGDRWYEQYF.

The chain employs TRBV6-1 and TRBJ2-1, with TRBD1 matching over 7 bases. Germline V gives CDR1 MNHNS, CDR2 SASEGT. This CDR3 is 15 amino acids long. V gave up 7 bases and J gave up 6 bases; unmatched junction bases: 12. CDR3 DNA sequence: TGTGCCAGCAAAATAACGACAGGGAGAGGCAATGAGCAGTTCTTC. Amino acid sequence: CASKITTGRGNEQFF.

The CDR3 loop is CASSVAEGVFGETQYF. CDR3 nucleotide sequence: TGTGCCAGCAGCGTAGCCGAGGGGGTCTTCGGGGAGACCCAGTACTTC. This chain links TRBV9 with TRBJ2-5; tentatively, D is TRBD1 (6 bases). V was cut by 0 bases and J by 5 bases, with 17 bases left in between. Germline values: CDR1 SGDLS, CDR2 YYNGEE. This CDR3 contains 16 residues.

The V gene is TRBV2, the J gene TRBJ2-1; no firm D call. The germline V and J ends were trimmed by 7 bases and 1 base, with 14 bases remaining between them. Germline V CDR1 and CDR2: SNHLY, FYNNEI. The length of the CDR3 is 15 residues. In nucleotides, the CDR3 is TGTGCCAGCAATCCCTTTCATGCTTCCTACAATGAGCAGTTCTTC. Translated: CASNPFHASYNEQFF.

DNA of the CDR3: TGTGCCAGCAGTTATAAAACCGGGATTAACTTGTACCAAGAGACCCAGTACTTC. This translates into CASSYKTGINLYQETQYF. The chain has TRBV5-5 and TRBJ2-5; D might be TRBD2 (5 bases). V gave up 5 bases and J gave up 0 bases, with 23 bases separating them. The CDR3 totals 18 residues. Looked up from germline, CDR1 is SGHKS and CDR2 is YYEKEE (reference sequence).

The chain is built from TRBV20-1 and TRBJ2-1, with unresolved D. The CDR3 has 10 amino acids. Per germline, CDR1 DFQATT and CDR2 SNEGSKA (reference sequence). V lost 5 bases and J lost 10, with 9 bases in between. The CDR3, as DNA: TGCAGTGCTCATACGGAGGAGCAGTTCTTC. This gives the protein CSAHTEEQFF.

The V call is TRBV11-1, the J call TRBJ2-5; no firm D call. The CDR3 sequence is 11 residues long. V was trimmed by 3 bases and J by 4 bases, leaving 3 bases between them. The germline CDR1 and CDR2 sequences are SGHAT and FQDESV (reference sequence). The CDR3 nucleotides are TGTGCCAGCAGCTTCTTAGAGACCCAGTACTTC. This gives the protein CASSFLETQYF.

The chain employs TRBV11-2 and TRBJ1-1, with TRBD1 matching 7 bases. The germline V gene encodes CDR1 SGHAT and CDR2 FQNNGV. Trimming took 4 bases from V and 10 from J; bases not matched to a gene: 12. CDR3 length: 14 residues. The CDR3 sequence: CASSYLDRALAAFF. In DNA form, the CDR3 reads TGTGCCAGCAGCTACTTAGACAGGGCCCTAGCAGCTTTCTTT.

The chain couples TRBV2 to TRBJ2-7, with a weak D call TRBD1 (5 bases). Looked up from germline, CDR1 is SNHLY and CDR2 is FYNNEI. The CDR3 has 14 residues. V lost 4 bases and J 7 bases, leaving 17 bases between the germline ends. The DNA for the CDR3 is TGTGCCAGCAGTGTTCCCACAACAGGTAGGGAGCAGTACTTC. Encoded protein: CASSVPTTGREQYF. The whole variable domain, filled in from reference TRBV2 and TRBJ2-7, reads EPEVTQTPSHQVTQMGQEVILRCVPISNHLYFYWYRQILGQKVEFLVSFYNNEISEKSEIFDDQFSVERPDGSNFTLKIRSTKLEDSAMYFCASSVPTTGREQYFGPGTRLTVT.

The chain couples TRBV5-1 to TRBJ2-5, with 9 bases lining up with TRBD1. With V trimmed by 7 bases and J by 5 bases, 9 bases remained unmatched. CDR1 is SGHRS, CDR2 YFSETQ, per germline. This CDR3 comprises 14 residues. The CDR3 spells CASHTGTGSETQYF. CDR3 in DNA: TGCGCCAGCCATACCGGGACAGGGTCGGAGACCCAGTACTTC.

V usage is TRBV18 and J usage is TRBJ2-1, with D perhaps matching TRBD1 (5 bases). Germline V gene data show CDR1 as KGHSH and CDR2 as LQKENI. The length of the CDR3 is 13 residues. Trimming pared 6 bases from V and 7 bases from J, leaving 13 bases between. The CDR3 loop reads CASSRDGVNEQFF. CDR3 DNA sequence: TGTGCCAGCTCCAGGGATGGAGTGAATGAGCAGTTCTTC.

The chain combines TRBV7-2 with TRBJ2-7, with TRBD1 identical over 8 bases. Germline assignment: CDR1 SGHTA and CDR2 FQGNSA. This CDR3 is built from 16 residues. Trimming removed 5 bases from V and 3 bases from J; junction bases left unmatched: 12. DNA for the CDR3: TGTGCCAGCAGCACGGGCGGTTGGACAGGGAGCTACGAGCAGTACTTC. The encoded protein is CASSTGGWTGSYEQYF. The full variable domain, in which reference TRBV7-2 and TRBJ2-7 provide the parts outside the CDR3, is GAGVSQSPSNKVTEKGKDVELRCDPISGHTALYWYRQSLGQGLEFLIYFQGNSAPDKSGLPSDRFSAERTGGSVSTLTIQRTQQEDSAVYLCASSTGGWTGSYEQYFGPGTRLTVT.

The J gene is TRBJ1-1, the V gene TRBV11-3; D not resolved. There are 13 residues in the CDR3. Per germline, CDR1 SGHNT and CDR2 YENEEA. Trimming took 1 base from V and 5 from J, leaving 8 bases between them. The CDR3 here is CASSLATGTEAFF. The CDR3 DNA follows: TGTGCCAGCAGCTTAGCGACCGGTACTGAAGCTTTCTTT.

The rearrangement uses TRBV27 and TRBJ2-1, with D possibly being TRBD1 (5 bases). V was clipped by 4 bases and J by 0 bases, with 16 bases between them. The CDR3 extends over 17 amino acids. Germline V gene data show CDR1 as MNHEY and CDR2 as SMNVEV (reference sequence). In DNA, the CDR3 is TGTGCCAGCAGTTCCATGGGGCCGGGCCTCTCCTACAATGAGCAGTTCTTC. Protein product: CASSSMGPGLSYNEQFF.

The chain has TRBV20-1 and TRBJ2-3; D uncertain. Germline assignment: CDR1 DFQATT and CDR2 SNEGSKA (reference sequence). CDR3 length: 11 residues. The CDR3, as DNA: TGCTCTAAAAGCGTTACAGATACGCAGTATTTT. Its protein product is CSKSVTDTQYF.

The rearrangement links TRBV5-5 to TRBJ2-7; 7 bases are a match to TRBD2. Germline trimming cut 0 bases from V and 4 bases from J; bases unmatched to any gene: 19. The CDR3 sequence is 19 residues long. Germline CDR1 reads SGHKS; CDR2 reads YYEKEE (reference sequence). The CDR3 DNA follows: TGTGCCAGCAGCTTGGCGTGGGGGGGAATGGGACTTTTGCCTTACGAGCAGTACTTC. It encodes CASSLAWGGMGLLPYEQYF.